The clone carrying this TCR beta chain was picked up a small number of times. The antigen remains undetermined. This entry comes from a study of T cells in Graves' hyperthyroidism and ophthalmopathy. Study-level results: Most thyroid clonotypes expanded above 0.001 were also detected in blood.

The study included ophthalmopathy patients with Clinical Activity Score at least 3, NOSPECS grade at least 4 and duration under 3 months. RNA transcripts provided the source from which TCR beta CDR3 regions were amplified. First-round RT-PCR of the TCR CDR3 relied on the HTBI primer set. TCRdb called the multiplex PCR reads again in MiXCR, with one record for every CDR3 protein. The profile covers about 610,000 distinct CDR3 sequences, with roughly 15% appearing a single time and 4% to 5.5% taken by the ten largest. Sequenced material: blood. The TCR comes from a woman aged 40 to 55 with Graves' ophthalmopathy.

The CDR3 region is CASSSGLAASQETQYF. The CDR3 bases are TGTGCCAGCAGTTCCGGACTAGCGGCCTCTCAAGAGACCCAGTACTTC. This rearrangement joins TRBV6-5 to TRBJ2-5; 10 bases line up with TRBD2. J gave up 2 bases and V 4 bases, and 7 bases lay outside the gene matches. Per germline, CDR1 MNHEY and CDR2 SVGAGI. The CDR3 runs to 16 residues.